A selection of T cell receptor beta chains follows, all from one sample in a study of blood T cells in healthy people across ages. TCRdb processed the 5' RACE reads anew with MiXCR; each CDR3 protein has one entry. The sample contains roughly 2 million distinct CDR3 sequences, about 50% of which appear only once. The source material was blood. Source of these receptors: a woman aged 40 to 49 in good health. CDR3s include the opening cysteine and the closing phenylalanine or tryptophan. The D gene is left open where the match is weak. Clone size appears in some rows only: once, few, many, or a class for an expanded clone.

11	.	.	TRBV12-3/TRBV12-4	TRBJ1-2	CASSVLYGYTF
14	.	.	TRBV27	TRBJ1-1	CASSLYEGATEAFF
13	.	.	TRBV29-1	TRBJ2-3	CSVRTVYTDTQYF
12	.	.	TRBV27	TRBJ1-2	CASRRLKGSYTF
11	.	.	TRBV27	TRBJ2-3	CASIKTDTQYF
12	.	TRBD1	TRBV5-1	TRBJ1-2	CASSRTGGESTF
14	.	.	TRBV18	TRBJ2-5	CASSPATWRETQYF
14	few	.	TRBV27	TRBJ2-1	CASSSSAVYNEQFF
15	.	.	TRBV20-1	TRBJ2-3	CSARDVEGAWDTQYF
15	.	TRBD2	TRBV24-1	TRBJ2-5	CATSDRTSGEETQYF
15	few	TRBD2	TRBV20-1	TRBJ2-7	CSARLEAGADYEQYF
16	.	.	TRBV18	TRBJ1-1	CASSPDGISGNTEAFF
14	.	TRBD1	TRBV12-3/TRBV12-4	TRBJ2-5	CASSGDRDPETQYF
15	.	.	TRBV6-1	TRBJ1-6	CASRDYRDRVSPLHF
16	.	TRBD1	TRBV28	.	CASISKNRGRSNIQYF
12	.	TRBD1	TRBV24-1	TRBJ1-2	CATGQGYYGYTF
15	.	.	TRBV15	.	CATSREVSRYHEQYF
14	many	.	TRBV5-1	TRBJ2-1	CASSLEAGYNEQFF
15	.	TRBD1	TRBV3-1	TRBJ2-1	CAGSQDRGRTNEQFF
14	few	.	TRBV5-6	TRBJ1-2	CASSTGQLNYGYTF
17	.	TRBD2	TRBV20-1	TRBJ2-1	CSAIGTSGGPQYNEQFF
15	.	.	TRBV20-1	.	CSARALLGKTHEQYF
17	.	TRBD2	TRBV27	TRBJ2-4	CASSFSGTSGGVGIQYF
14	once	.	TRBV11-2	TRBJ1-2	CASSSTDHNYGYTF
18	.	TRBD1	TRBV4-1	TRBJ2-1	CASSSPEGQFNVYNEQFF
18	.	TRBD1	TRBV4-2	TRBJ2-7	CASSQDPGGYGASYEQYF
13	few	TRBD2	TRBV28	TRBJ2-3	CASAGTNADTQYF
17	few	.	TRBV7-2	TRBJ1-2	CASSLMLGRGEEYGYTF
15	.	TRBD2	TRBV27	TRBJ2-3	CASIASGGFSDTQYF
16	.	.	TRBV29-1	TRBJ2-3	CSVVGVRARVGDTQYF
13	few	.	TRBV10-2	TRBJ2-1	CASSESSSNEQFF
14	.	TRBD1	TRBV6-5	TRBJ2-7	CACSNRGSSYEQYF
15	.	.	TRBV4-1	TRBJ1-2	CASSQDTGPNYGYTF
13	once	.	TRBV4-2	TRBJ1-5	CASSQVPGQPQHF
15	once	.	TRBV5-6	TRBJ1-1	CASSRGGLGDTEAFF
15	.	.	TRBV12-5	TRBJ2-1	CASGLDGGSYNEQFF
14	.	.	TRBV20-1	TRBJ2-1	CSAHSSFSYNEQFF
17	.	TRBD2	TRBV3-1	TRBJ2-3	CASSLDISGGCTDTQYF
21	.	TRBD2	TRBV7-3	TRBJ2-1	CASSAPGTSGGPGGSYNEQFF
17	few	.	TRBV7-2	TRBJ2-1	CASSLSRSGLTYNEQFF
16	.	.	TRBV7-2	TRBJ2-5	CASSLSVGQPTNEQYF
16	.	TRBD1	TRBV5-5	TRBJ2-5	CASSLQGVRYQETQYF
15	.	TRBD2	TRBV12-3/TRBV12-4	TRBJ2-3	CASSRLAGAQDTQYF
14	.	TRBD1	TRBV14	TRBJ1-2	CASSQGGQVRGYTF
15	.	TRBD1	TRBV7-3	TRBJ1-2	CASSPKTGQGYGYTF
13	.	.	TRBV27	TRBJ2-7	CASSRDWTYEQYF
14	.	.	TRBV2	TRBJ2-3	CASMSNRVTDTQYF
12	few	.	TRBV4-1	TRBJ2-5	CASSQGDNEQYF
14	.	.	TRBV7-2	TRBJ1-5	CASSFDSTWQPQHF
13	.	TRBD1	TRBV28	.	CASGLRTGVEQYF
11	.	.	TRBV29-1	TRBJ1-2	CSVEWGNGYTF
13	.	.	TRBV20-1	TRBJ2-7	CSALLRSSYEQYF
15	.	.	TRBV6-5	TRBJ1-2	CASKTQGRANYGYTF
12	.	.	TRBV6-5	TRBJ2-5	CASSYGPGTQYF
16	.	.	TRBV11-2	TRBJ2-4	CASSPPWSVAKNIQYF
15	.	TRBD2	TRBV12-3/TRBV12-4	TRBJ2-3	CASSLTTSKTTWQYF
16	.	.	TRBV28	TRBJ2-6	CASSVITGTGANVLTF
15	.	TRBD1	TRBV24-1	TRBJ1-2	CATSDGTGRDYGYTF
15	few	.	TRBV15	TRBJ2-5	CATSPTLDTQETQYF